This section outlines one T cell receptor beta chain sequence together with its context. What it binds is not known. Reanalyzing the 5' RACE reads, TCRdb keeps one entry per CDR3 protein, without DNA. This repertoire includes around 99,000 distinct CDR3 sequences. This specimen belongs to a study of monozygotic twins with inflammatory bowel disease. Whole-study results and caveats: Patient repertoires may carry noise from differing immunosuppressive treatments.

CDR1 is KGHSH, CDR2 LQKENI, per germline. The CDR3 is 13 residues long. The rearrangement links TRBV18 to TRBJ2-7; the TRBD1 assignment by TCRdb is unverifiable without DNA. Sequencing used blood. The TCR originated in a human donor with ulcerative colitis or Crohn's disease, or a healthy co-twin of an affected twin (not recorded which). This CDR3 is CASSPDGTYEQYF.